This section outlines one TCR beta chain sequence together with its context. The sample originates from a study of cytomegalovirus exposure and HLA in healthy donors. The germline gives CDR1 SGHRS, CDR2 YFSETQ. This CDR3 spans 14 amino acids. The V and J ends lost 1 base and 0 bases respectively, with 8 bases between them. Profiling relied on immunoSEQ multiplex PCR, and the TCRdb table lists in-frame clones only, not all of them. This table has about 350,000 clones, around 87% appearing once. The TCR sequence derives from a woman younger than 45 in good health and CMV-seropositive. This chain joins TRBV5-1 and TRBJ2-7, with D unresolved. Sequenced material: PBMCs. The CDR3 is CASSLYAHSYEQYF. CDR3 coding DNA: TGCGCCAGCAGCTTGTACGCCCACTCCTACGAGCAGTACTTC.